The present TCR beta chain was sequenced within a study of graft-versus-host responses after intestinal transplantation (dated by TCRdb to about 2021). A note on the overall study: The transplants that recipients received were multivisceral, liver-intestinal, or isolated intestinal. After intestinal transplantation, graft-versus-host and host-versus-graft alloreactive T cell clones were followed in the graft, circulation and bone marrow using bulk TCR-beta CDR3 sequencing. A peak of at least 4% donor T cells among recipient peripheral blood mononuclear cells was the definition used for donor T cell macrochimerism. Rather than being sequenced by the commercial service, samples from a few later patients were sequenced in-house on an Illumina MiSeq and processed with MiXCR. Of the 20 to 25 intestinal transplant recipients enrolled in the cohort, one of whom was a retransplant, 3 patients without pretransplant specimens were excluded. To identify alloreactive clones, pre-transplant mixed lymphocyte reaction products were sequenced and compared with unstimulated pre-transplant donor and recipient T cells. Every recipient was given anti-thymocyte globulin induction, then maintenance tacrolimus and steroids for roughly three years.

Broad study findings and their caveats: GvH clones were detected in recipient bone marrow, and some appeared earlier in ileal mucosa or blood, consistent with an intestinal mucosal origin. Early after transplant, peak levels of circulating GvH clones were found to be associated with declines in HvG clones. In patients with donor T cell macrochimerism, the allografts had high GvH to HvG T cell clonal ratios. Conclusions were limited by the relatively low number and heterogeneity of intestinal transplant patients.

The method behind the library was the immunoSEQ multiplex PCR assay. In most patients, genomic DNA was isolated using the Qiagen DNeasy Blood and Tissue Kit and sent frozen to Adaptive Biotechnologies for TCR sequencing. For most patients, high-throughput TCR-beta CDR3 sequencing of genomic DNA was performed by Adaptive Biotechnologies. On the study's bioinformatics: TCR sequencing data were retrieved from Adaptive's ImmunoSEQ software for around 18 patients, whereas a few other patients were processed with MiXCR and VDJtools. CD4 versus CD8 sorting errors were corrected by removing sequences found in both subsets at a frequency ratio below 5:1. CDR3 nucleotide sequences shared between donor and recipient were removed because their origin could not be assigned. Alloreactive clones required at least 2-fold expansion over unstimulated cells and minimum CFSE-low frequency of 0.002% (template counts) or 0.001% (read counts). Clones detected in sequenced pre-transplant spleen, lymph node, or MLR CFSE-low populations of the donor or recipient were defined as mappable. Cumulative frequency of alloreactive clones was calculated as a percentage of all sequences weighted by copy number. TCRdb provides this immuneACCESS table in a form limited to in-frame rearrangements. Some clones are lacking; in checked studies, under half of them reflect an unresolved V gene, and why the rest are absent is not known. Clone size and the V and J calls come from that table; the DNA yielded D and trimming. The sample data list more than 70,000 clones, and 85% to 95% of these were observed just once. Roughly 0.36% of the sample is in the top ten clones.

Sample time point, as interpreted from the label and publication: cells obtained before transplantation from donor or recipient. CD3+CD4+ and CD3+CD8+ populations were FACS-sorted from unstimulated pre-transplant donor and recipient cells taken from spleen or lymph nodes. The cysteine opens and the phenylalanine closes a CDR3 of 13 amino acids. Only the CDR3 region is kept as DNA, spanning 39 bases read in frame from base 1. CDR1 and CDR2 are drawn from the germline V gene (reference sequence): MNHEY, SMNVEV. V lost 6 bases and J lost 6 bases, and the count of bases not matched to a germline gene is 3. Note on this clone: There is no known antigen for this receptor. Nothing much larger sits one base from this clone, and base qualities are not available.

Recombination joined TRBV27 with TRBJ1-1, with 11 central nucleotides matching TRBD1. The material was unstimulated CD8+ T cells sorted from spleen or lymph node cells, obtained before transplant. This TCR was sampled from a human donor who was the organ donor for an intestinal transplant. The DNA reads as follows: TGTGCCAGCAGCCGGGGACAGGGGGCTGAAGCTTTCTTT. Translated, it gives CASSRGQGAEAFF.